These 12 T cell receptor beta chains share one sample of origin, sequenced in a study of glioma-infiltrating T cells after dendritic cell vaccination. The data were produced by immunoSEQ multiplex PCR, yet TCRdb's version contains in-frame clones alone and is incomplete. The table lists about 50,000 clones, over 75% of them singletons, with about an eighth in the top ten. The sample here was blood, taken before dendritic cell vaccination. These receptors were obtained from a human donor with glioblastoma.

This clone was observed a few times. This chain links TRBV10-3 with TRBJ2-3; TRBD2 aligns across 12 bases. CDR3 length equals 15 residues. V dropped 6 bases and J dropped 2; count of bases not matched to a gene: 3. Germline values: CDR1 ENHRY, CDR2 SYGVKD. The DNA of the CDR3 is TGTGCCATCAGGGCTAGCGGGGGGGTCACAGATACGCAGTATTTT. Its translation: CAIRASGGVTDTQYF.

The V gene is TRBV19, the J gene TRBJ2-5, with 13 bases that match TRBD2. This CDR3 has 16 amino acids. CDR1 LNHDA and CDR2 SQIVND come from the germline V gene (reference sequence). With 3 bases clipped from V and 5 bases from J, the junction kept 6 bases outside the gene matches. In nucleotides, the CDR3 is TGTGCCAGTAGTATGACTAGCGGGGGGTTTTATGAGACCCAGTACTTC. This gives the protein CASSMTSGGFYETQYF.

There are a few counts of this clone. In DNA, the CDR3 is TGTGCCACCAGCAGAGACACTAATAAAGCAGAGACCCAGTACTTC. Protein: CATSRDTNKAETQYF. The chain recombines TRBV15 with TRBJ2-5, with D uncertain. The ends were cut back, 0 bases at V and 4 bases at J, with 12 bases in the middle. CDR3 length: 15 amino acids. The V gene's germline CDR1 is LNHNV and CDR2 YYDKDF (reference sequence).

The CDR3 nucleotides read TGTGCCAGTACCCCAGGACACTCCTTGGACACTGAAGCTTTCTTT. Its translation is CASTPGHSLDTEAFF. V gene TRBV19 combines with J gene TRBJ1-1, with D possibly TRBD1 on 5 matching bases. The V gene's germline CDR1 is LNHDA and CDR2 SQIVND (reference sequence). This CDR3 has 15 amino acids. Trimming cost V 7 bases and J 3 bases, with 18 bases left between them.

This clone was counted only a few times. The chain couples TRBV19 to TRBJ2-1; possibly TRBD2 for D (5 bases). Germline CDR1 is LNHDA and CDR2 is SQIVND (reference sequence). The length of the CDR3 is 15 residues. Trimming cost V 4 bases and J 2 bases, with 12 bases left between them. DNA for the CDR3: TGTGCCAGTAGTACTACTAGTAGCCCCTACAATGAGCAGTTCTTC. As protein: CASSTTSSPYNEQFF.

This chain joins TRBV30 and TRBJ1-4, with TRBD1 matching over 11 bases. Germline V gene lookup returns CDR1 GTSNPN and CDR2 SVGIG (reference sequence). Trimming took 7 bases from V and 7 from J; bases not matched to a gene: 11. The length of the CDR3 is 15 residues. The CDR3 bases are TGTGCCTACTCGGGACAGGGGGGCCTCAGTGAAAAACTGTTTTTT. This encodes CAYSGQGGLSEKLFF.

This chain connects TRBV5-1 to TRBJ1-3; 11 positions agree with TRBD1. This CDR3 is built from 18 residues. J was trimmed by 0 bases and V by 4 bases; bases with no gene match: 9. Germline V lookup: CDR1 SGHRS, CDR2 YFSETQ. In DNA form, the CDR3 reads TGCGCCAGCAGCAAGGGACAGGGGGGCTTGAACTCTGGAAACACCATATATTTT. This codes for CASSKGQGGLNSGNTIYF.

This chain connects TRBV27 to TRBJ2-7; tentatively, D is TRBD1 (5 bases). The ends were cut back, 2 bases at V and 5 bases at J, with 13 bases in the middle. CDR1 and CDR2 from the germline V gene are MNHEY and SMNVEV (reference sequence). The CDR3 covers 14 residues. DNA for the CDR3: TGTGCCAGCAGTTTAGGTCCGGAAGGGGACGAGCAGTACTTC. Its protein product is CASSLGPEGDEQYF.

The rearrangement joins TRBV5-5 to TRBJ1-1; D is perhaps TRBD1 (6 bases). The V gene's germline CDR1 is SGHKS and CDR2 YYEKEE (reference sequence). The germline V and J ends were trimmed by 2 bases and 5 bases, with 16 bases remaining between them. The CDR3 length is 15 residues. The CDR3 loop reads CASSLTGQGRTEAFF. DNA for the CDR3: TGTGCCAGCAGCTTAACAGGGCAGGGGAGAACTGAAGCTTTCTTT.

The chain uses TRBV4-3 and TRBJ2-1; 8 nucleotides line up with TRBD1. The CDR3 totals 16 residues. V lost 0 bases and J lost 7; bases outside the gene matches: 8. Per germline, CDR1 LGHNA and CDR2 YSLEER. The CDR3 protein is CASSQDLGQGINEQFF. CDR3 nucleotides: TGCGCCAGCAGCCAAGATTTAGGACAGGGAATTAATGAGCAGTTCTTC.

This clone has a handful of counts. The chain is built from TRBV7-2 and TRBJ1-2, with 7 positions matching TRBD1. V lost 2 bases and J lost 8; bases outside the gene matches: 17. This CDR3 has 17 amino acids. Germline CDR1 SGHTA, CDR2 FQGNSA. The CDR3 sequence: CASSLQFGRQGQQGYTF. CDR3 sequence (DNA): TGTGCCAGCAGCTTACAGTTTGGGCGACAGGGTCAGCAGGGCTACACCTTC.

This CDR3 is CASSYSARGVGQPQHF. For the CDR3, the DNA is TGTGCCAGCAGTTACTCCGCCAGGGGGGTGGGTCAGCCCCAGCATTTT. The J gene is TRBJ1-5, the V gene TRBV6-5, with 7 bases identical to TRBD1. Losses at the gene ends were 0 bases for V and 6 bases for J; bases not matched to a gene: 8. The CDR3 length is 16 residues. Germline values: CDR1 MNHEY, CDR2 SVGAGI.